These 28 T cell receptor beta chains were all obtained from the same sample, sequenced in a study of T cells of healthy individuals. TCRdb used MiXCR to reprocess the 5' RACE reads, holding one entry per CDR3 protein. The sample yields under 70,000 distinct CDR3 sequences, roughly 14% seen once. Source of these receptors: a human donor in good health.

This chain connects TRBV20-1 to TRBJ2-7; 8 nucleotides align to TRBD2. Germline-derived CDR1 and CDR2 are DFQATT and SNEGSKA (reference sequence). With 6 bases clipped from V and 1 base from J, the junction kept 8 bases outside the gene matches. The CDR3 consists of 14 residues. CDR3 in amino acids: CSASGRGASYEQYF. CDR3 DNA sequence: TGCAGTGCCTCCGGGAGGGGTGCGTCCTACGAGCAGTACTTC.

CDR3 in DNA: TGTGCCAGCAGCTTAGTGTCCAGGGGGTCGCCTGGGGCCAACGTCCTGACTTTC. Encoded protein: CASSLVSRGSPGANVLTF. This chain connects TRBV7-2 to TRBJ2-6; TRBD1 aligns across 7 bases. This CDR3 is 18 amino acids long. V shed 1 base, J shed 2 bases, and the junction held 8 bases outside the gene matches. CDR1 and CDR2 (germline): SGHTA, FQGNSA.

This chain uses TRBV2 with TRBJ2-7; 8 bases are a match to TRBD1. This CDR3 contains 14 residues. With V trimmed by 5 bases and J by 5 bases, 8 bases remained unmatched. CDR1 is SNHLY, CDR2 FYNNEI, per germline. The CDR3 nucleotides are TGTGCCAGCAGTAGCAGGGGGCGAATTGACGAGCAGTACTTC. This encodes CASSSRGRIDEQYF. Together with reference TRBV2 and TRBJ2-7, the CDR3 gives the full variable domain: EPEVTQTPSHQVTQMGQEVILRCVPISNHLYFYWYRQILGQKVEFLVSFYNNEISEKSEIFDDQFSVERPDGSNFTLKIRSTKLEDSAMYFCASSSRGRIDEQYFGPGTRLTVT.

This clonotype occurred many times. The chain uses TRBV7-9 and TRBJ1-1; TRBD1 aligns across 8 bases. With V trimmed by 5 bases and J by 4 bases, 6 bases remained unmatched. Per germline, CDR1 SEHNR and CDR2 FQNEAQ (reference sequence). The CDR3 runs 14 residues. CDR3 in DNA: TGTGCCAGCAGCCCAACAGGGGGAAGCACTGAAGCTTTCTTT. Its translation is CASSPTGGSTEAFF.

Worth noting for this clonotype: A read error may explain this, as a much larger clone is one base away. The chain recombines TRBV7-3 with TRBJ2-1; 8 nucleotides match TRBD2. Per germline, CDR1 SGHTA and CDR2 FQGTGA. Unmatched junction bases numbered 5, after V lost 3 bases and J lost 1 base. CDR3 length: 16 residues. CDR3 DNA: TGTGCCAGCAGCTTGTATGGGACTAGATCCTACAATGAGCAGTTCTTC. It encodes CASSLYGTRSYNEQFF.

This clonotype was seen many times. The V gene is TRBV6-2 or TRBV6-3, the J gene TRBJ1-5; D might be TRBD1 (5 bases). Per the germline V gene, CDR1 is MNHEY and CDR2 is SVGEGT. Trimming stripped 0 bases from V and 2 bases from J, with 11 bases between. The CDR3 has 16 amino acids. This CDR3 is CASSYSRGVGNQPQHF. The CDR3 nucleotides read TGTGCCAGCAGTTACTCGAGGGGAGTCGGCAATCAGCCCCAGCATTTT.

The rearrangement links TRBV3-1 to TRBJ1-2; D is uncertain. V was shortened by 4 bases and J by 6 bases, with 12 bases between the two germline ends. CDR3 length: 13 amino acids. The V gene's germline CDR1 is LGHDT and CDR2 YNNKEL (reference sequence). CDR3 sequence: CASSRGGYDGYTF. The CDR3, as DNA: TGTGCCAGCAGCCGTGGAGGTTATGATGGCTACACCTTC.

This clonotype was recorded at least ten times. CDR3 loop: CASSLLSGTGAYNEQFF. As DNA, the CDR3 is TGTGCCAGTAGTCTACTATCCGGGACAGGAGCTTACAATGAGCAGTTCTTC. This chain connects TRBV19 to TRBJ2-1; 8 bases map to TRBD1. In germline, CDR1 is LNHDA, CDR2 SQIVND (reference sequence). The CDR3 covers 17 residues. Trimming at V came to 5 bases and at J to 4 bases, leaving 13 bases not matched to a gene.

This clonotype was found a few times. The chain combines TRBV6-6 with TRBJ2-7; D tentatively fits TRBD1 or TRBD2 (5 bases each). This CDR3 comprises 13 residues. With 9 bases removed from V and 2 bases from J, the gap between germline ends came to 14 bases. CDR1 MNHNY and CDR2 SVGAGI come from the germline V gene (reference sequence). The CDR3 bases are TGTGCCAGTACCGGGACGGCACCCTACGAGCAGTACTTC. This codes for CASTGTAPYEQYF.

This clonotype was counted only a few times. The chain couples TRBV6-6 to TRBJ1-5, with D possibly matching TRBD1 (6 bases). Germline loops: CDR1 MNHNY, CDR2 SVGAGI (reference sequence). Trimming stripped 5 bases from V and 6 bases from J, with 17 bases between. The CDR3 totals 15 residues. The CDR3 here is CASSKGDRLSQPQHF. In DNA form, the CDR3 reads TGTGCCAGCAGTAAGGGCGACAGGCTTAGTCAGCCCCAGCATTTT.

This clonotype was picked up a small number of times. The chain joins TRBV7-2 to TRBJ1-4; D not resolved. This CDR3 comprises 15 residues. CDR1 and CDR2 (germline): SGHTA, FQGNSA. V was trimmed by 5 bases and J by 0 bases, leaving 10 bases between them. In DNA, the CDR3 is TGTGCCAGCAGCCATGACCGATCAACTAATGAAAAACTGTTTTTT. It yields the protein CASSHDRSTNEKLFF. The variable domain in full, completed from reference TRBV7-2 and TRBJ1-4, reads GAGVSQSPSNKVTEKGKDVELRCDPISGHTALYWYRQSLGQGLEFLIYFQGNSAPDKSGLPSDRFSAERTGGSVSTLTIQRTQQEDSAVYLCASSHDRSTNEKLFFGSGTQLSVL.

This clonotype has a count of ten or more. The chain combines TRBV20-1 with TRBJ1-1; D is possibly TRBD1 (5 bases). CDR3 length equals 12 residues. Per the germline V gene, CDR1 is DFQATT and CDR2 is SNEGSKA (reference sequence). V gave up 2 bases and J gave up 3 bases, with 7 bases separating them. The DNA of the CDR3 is TGCAGTGCTAGACAGGGAGACACTGAAGCTTTCTTT. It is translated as CSARQGDTEAFF.

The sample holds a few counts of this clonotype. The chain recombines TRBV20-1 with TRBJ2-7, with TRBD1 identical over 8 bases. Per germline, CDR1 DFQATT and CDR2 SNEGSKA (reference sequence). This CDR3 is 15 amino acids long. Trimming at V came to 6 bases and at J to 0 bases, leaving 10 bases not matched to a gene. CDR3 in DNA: TGCAGTGCCAGGGGGCAGGGGGCCTTCTCCTACGAGCAGTACTTC. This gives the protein CSARGQGAFSYEQYF.

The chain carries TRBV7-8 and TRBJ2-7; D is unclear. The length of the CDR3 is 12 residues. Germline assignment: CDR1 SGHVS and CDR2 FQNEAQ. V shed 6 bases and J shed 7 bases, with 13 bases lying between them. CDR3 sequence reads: CASSSAGREQYF. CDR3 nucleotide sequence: TGTGCCAGCAGTTCCGCTGGCCGGGAGCAGTACTTC.

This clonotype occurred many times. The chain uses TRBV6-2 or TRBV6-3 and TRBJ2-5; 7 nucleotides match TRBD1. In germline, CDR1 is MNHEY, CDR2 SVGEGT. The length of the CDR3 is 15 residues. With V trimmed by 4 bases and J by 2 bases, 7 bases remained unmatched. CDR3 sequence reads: CASSLLDREQETQYF. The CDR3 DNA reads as TGTGCCAGCAGTTTACTCGACAGGGAACAAGAGACCCAGTACTTC.

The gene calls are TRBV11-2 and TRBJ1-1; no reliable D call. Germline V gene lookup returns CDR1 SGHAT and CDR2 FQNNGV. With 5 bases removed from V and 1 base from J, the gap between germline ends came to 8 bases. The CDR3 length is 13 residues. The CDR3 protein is CASSLHTNTEAFF. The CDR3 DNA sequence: TGTGCCAGCAGCCTTCATACGAACACTGAAGCTTTCTTT. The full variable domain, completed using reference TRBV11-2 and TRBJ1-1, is EAGVAQSPRYKIIEKRQSVAFWCNPISGHATLYWYQQILGQGPKLLIQFQNNGVVDDSQLPKDRFSAERLKGVDSTLKIQPAKLEDSAVYLCASSLHTNTEAFFGQGTRLTVV.

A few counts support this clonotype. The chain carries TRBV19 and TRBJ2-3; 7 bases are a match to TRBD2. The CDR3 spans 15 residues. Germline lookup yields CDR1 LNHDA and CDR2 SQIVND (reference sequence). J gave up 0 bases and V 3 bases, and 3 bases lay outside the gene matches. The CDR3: CASSIQRGSTDTQYF. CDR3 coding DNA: TGTGCCAGTAGTATCCAGCGGGGAAGCACAGATACGCAGTATTTT. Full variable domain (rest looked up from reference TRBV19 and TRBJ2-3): DGGITQSPKYLFRKEGQNVTLSCEQNLNHDAMYWYRQDPGQGLRLIYYSQIVNDFQKGDIAEGYSVSREKKESFPLTVTSAQKNPTAFYLCASSIQRGSTDTQYFGPGTRLTVL.

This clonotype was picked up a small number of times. The CDR3 spells CASSSDRGRTEAFF. The DNA for the CDR3 is TGCGCCAGCAGCTCGGACAGGGGACGGACTGAAGCTTTCTTT. The genes are TRBV5-1 and TRBJ1-1, with 9 bases fitting TRBD1. V was pared by 3 bases and J by 5 bases, with 5 bases of the junction left unmatched. This CDR3 has 14 residues. CDR1 and CDR2 from the germline V gene are SGHRS and YFSETQ.

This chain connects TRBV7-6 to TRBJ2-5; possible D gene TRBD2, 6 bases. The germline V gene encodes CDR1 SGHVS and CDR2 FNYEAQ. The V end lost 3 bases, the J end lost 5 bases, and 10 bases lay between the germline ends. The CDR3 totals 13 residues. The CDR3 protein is CASSFGGRETQYF. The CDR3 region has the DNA TGTGCCAGCAGCTTCGGGGGAAGGGAGACCCAGTACTTC.

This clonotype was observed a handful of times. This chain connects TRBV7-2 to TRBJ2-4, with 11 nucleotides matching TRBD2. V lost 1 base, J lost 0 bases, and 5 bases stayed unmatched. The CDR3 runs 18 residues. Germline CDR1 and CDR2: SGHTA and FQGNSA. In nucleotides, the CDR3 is TGTGCCAGCAGCTTAGTTGGGACTAGCGGTTTAGCCAAAAACATTCAGTACTTC. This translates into CASSLVGTSGLAKNIQYF.

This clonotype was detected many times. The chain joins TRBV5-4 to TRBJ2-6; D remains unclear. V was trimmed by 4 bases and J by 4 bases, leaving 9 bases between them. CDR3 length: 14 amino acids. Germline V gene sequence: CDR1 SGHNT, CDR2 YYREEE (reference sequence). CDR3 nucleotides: TGTGCCAGCAGCCGTACGTCGGGGGCCAACGTCCTGACTTTC. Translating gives CASSRTSGANVLTF.

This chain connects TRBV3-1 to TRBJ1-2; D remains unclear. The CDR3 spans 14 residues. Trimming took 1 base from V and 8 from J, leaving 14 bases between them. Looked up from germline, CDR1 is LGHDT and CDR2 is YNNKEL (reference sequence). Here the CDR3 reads CASSQGLGERGYTF. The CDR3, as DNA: TGTGCCAGCAGCCAAGGCCTCGGGGAAAGGGGCTACACCTTC.

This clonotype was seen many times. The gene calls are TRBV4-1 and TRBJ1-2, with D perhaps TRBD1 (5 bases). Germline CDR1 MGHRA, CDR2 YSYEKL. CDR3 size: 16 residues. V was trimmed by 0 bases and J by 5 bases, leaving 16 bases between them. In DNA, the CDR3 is TGCGCCAGCAGCCAAGAAGTGCCTAGGGACGTATATGGCTACACCTTC. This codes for CASSQEVPRDVYGYTF.

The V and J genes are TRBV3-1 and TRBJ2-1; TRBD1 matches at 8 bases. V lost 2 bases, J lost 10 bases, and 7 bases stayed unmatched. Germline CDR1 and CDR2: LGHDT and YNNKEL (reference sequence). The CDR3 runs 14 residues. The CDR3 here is CASSQQTGVGEQFF. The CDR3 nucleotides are TGTGCCAGCAGCCAACAGACAGGGGTCGGGGAGCAGTTCTTC.

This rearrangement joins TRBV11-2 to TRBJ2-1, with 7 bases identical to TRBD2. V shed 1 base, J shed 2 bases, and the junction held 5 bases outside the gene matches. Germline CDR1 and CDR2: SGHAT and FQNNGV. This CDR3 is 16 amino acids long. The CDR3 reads CASSLGGEGPYNEQFF. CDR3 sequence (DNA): TGTGCCAGCAGCTTAGGGGGGGAGGGCCCCTACAATGAGCAGTTCTTC.

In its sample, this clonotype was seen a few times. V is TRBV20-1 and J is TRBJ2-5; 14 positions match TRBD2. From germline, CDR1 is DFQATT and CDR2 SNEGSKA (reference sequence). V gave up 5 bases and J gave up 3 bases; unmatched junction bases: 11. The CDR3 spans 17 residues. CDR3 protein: CSARRLAGGPGKETQYF. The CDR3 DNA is TGCAGTGCTCGCCGACTAGCGGGAGGGCCGGGGAAAGAGACCCAGTACTTC.

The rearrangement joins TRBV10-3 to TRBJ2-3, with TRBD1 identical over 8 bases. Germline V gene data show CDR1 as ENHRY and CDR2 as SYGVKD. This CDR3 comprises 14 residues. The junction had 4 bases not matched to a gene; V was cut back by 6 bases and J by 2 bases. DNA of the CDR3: TGTGCCATCAGGCAGGGACAGGACACAGATACGCAGTATTTT. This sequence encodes CAIRQGQDTDTQYF.

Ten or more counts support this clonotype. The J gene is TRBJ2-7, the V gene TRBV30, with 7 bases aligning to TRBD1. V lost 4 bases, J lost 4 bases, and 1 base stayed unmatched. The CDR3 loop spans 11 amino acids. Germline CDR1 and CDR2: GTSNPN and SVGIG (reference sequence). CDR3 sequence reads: CAWKGAYEQYF. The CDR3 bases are TGTGCCTGGAAGGGGGCGTACGAGCAGTACTTC.